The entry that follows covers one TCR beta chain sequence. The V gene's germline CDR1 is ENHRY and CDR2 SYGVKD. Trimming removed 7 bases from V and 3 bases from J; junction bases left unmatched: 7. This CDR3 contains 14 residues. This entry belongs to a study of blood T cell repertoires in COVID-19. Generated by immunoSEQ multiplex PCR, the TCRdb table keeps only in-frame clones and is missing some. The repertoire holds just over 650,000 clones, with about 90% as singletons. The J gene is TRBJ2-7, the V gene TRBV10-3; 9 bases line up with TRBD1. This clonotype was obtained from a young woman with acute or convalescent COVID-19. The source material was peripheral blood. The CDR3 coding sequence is TGTGCCATCAAAAAACAGGGGGCAGACTACGAGCAGTACTTC. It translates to CAIKKQGADYEQYF.